This T cell receptor (beta chain) emerged from a study of low-dose radiotherapy and immunotherapy resistance in tumors. Study as a whole: A dose of 0.5 Gy per fraction was delivered to Cohort 1 every 2 weeks, for a total of 6.5 Gy. One day prior to radiation and immunotherapy, intravenous cyclophosphamide at 200 mg/m2 was given, repeated every two weeks.

First-strand cDNA used TRAV- and TRBV-specific primers, covering alpha and beta chains. TCR amplification used roughly 18 PCR cycles, a constant-region primer and a V-primer adapter. mRNA, once isolated, was amplified by in vitro transcription. Via MiXCR, TCRdb re-called the reads, giving one row per CDR3 protein. Altogether about 58,000 distinct CDR3 sequences are present, 23% being singletons, with the ten largest covering 6.5% to 7%. Germline V gene lookup returns CDR1 SGDLS and CDR2 YYNGEE. The CDR3 extends over 16 amino acids. Trimming cost V 3 bases and J 4 bases; bases outside gene matches: 4. This clonotype was counted many times. As for time point: after trial treatment. The treatment denotes: LDRT plus nivolumab, ipilimumab, low-dose cyclophosphamide and aspirin (RACIN trial). Nivolumab, ipilimumab, aspirin, low-dose cyclophosphamide and low-dose radiotherapy were given to donors.

Sequenced material: PBMCs, taken after low-dose radiotherapy plus immunotherapy. This TCR derives from a male donor with prostate cancer. The chain uses TRBV9 and TRBJ2-5, with 15 positions matching TRBD2. The CDR3 nucleotides read TGTGCCAGCAGCGGGACTAGCGGGGGGGTGAGAGAGACCCAGTACTTC. It encodes CASSGTSGGVRETQYF. The variable domain in full, completed from reference TRBV9 and TRBJ2-5, reads DSGVTQTPKHLITATGQRVTLRCSPRSGDLSVYWYQQSLDQGLQFLIQYYNGEERAKGNILERFSAQQFPDLHSELNLSSLELGDSALYFCASSGTSGGVRETQYFGPGTRLLVL.